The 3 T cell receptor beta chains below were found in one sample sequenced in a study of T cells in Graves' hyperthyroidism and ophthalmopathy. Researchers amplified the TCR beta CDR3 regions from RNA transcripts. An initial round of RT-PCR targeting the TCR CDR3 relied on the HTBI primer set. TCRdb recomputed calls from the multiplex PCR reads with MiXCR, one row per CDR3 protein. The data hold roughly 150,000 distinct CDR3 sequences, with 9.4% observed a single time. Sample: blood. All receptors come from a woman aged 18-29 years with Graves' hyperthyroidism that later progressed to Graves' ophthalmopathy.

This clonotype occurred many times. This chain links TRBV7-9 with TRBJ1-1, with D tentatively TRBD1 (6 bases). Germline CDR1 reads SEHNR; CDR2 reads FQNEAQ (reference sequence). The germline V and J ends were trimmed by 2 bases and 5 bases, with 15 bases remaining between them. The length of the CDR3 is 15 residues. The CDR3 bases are TGTGCCAGCAGCTTACTGCCCAGGGGAAGTACTGAAGCTTTCTTT. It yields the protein CASSLLPRGSTEAFF.

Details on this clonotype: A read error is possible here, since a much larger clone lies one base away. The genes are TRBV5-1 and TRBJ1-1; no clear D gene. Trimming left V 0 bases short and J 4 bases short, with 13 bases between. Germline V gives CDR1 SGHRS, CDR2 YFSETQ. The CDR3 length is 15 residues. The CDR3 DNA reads TGCGCCAGCAGCTTGGCCGGAGTTATGAGCACTGAAGCTTTCTTT. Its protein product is CASSLAGVMSTEAFF.

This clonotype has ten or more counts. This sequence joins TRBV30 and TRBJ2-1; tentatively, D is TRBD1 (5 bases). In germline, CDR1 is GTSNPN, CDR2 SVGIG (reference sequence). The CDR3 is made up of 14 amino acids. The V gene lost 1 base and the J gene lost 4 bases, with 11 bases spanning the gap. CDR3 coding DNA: TGTGCCTGGAGTGCCCAGGGTGTTTACAATGAGCAGTTCTTC. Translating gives CAWSAQGVYNEQFF.